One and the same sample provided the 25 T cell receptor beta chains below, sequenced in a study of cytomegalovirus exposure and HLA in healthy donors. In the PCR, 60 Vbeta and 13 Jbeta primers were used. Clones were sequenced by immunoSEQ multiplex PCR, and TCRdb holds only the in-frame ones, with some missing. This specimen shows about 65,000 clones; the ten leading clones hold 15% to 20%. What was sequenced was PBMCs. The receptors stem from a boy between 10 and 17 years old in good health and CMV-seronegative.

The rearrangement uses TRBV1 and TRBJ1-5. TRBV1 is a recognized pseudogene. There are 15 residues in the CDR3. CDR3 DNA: TGCACCAGCCGCATTCGTGACTCCGGTATTTTTAACCAGCATTTT. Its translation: CTSRIRDSGIFNQHF.

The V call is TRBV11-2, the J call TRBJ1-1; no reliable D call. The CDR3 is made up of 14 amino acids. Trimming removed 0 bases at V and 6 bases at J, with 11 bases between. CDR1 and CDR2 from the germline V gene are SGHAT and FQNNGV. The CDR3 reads CASSLERGFAEAFF. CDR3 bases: TGTGCCAGCAGCTTAGAGCGGGGATTCGCTGAAGCTTTCTTT.

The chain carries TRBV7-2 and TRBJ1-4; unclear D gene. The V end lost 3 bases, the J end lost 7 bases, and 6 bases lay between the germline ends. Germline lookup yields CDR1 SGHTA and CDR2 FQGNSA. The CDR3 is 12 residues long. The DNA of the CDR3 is TGTGCCAGCAGCTTGGGAGGTGAAAAACTGTTTTTT. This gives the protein CASSLGGEKLFF.

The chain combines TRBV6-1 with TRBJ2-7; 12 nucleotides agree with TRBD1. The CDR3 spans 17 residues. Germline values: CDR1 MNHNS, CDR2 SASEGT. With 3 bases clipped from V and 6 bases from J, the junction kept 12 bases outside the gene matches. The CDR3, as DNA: TGTGCCAGCAGTGACATGCCTCCGGGACAGGGGGCGTTCGAGCAGTACTTC. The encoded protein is CASSDMPPGQGAFEQYF.

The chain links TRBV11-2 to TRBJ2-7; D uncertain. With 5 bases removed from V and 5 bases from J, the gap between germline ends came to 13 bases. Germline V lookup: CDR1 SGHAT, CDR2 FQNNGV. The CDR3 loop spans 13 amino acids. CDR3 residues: CASSTAAMDEQYF. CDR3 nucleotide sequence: TGTGCCAGCAGCACCGCGGCGATGGACGAGCAGTACTTC.

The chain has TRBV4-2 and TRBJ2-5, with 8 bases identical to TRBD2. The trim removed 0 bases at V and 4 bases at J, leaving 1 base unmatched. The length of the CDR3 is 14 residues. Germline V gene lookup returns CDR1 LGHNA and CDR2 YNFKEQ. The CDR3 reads CASSQESGGETQYF. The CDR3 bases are TGTGCCAGCAGCCAAGAAAGCGGGGGAGAGACCCAGTACTTC.

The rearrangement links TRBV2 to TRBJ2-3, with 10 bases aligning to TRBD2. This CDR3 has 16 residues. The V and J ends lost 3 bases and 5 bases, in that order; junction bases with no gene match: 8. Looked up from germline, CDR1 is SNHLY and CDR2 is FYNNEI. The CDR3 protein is CASSDRTSGIGDTQYF. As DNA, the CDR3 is TGTGCCAGCAGTGATCGAACTAGCGGGATAGGAGATACGCAGTATTTT.

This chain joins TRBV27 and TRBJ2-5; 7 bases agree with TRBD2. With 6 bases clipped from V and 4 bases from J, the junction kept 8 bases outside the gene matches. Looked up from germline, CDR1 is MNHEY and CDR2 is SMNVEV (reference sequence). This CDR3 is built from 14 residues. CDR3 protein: CASSLERGGETQYF. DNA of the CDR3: TGTGCCAGCAGCCTAGAGCGGGGAGGAGAGACCCAGTACTTC.

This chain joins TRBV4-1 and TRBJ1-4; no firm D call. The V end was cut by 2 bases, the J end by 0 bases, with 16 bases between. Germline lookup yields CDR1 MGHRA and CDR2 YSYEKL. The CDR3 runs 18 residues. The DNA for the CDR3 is TGCGCCAGCAGCCAAAAGACTAGAGATTATGCAACTAATGAAAAACTGTTTTTT. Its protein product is CASSQKTRDYATNEKLFF.

CDR3: CAISMGQGAQPQHF. CDR3 sequence (DNA): TGTGCCATCAGTATGGGACAGGGGGCTCAGCCCCAGCATTTT. The J gene is TRBJ1-5, the V gene TRBV10-3; 12 bases fit TRBD1. The V and J ends lost 5 bases and 6 bases, in that order; junction bases with no gene match: 2. The CDR3 spans 14 residues. Germline loops: CDR1 ENHRY, CDR2 SYGVKD.

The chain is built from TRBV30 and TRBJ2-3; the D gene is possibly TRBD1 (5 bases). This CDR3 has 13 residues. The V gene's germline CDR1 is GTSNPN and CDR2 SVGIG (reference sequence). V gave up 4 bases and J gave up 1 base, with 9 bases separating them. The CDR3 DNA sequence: TGTGCCTGGAACCAGGGCCGCACAGATACGCAGTATTTT. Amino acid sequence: CAWNQGRTDTQYF.

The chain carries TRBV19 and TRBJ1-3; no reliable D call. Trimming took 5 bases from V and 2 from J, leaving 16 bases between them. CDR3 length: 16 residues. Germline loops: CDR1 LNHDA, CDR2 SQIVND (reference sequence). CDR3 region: CASSSAGLATGNTIYF. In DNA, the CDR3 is TGTGCCAGTAGTTCTGCCGGACTCGCAACTGGAAACACCATATATTTT.

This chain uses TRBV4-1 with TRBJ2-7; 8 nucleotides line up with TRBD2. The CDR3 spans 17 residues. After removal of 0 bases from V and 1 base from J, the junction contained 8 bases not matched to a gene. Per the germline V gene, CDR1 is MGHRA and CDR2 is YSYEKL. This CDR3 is CASSQELARGGSYEQYF. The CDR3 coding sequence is TGCGCCAGCAGCCAAGAACTCGCTCGCGGGGGGTCCTACGAGCAGTACTTC.

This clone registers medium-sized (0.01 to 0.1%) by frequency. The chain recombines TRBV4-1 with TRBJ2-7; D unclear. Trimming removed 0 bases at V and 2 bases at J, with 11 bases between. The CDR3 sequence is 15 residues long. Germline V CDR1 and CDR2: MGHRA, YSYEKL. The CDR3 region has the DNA TGCGCCAGCAGCCAAGAGGTACGGAGCGCCTACGAGCAGTACTTC. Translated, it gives CASSQEVRSAYEQYF.

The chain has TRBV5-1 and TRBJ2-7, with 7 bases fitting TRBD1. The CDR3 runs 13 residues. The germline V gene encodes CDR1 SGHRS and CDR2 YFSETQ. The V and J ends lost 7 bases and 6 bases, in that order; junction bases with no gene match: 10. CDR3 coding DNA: TGCGCCAGCCGGAGGACAGGCGAGGGCGAGCAGTACTTC. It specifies CASRRTGEGEQYF.

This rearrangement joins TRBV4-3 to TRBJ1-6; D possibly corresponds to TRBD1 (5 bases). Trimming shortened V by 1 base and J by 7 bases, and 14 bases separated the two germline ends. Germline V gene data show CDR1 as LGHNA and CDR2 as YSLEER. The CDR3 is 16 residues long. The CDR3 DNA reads TGCGCCAGCAGCCAAGCAGCGGGGTGGGGGAATTCACCCCTCCACTTT. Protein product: CASSQAAGWGNSPLHF.

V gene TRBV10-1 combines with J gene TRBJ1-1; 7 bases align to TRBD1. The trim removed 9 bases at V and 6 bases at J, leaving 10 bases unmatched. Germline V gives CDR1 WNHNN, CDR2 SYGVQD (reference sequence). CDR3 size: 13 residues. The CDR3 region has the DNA TGCGCCAGTCCGACAGGGCTAGCGTCTGAAGCTTTCTTT. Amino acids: CASPTGLASEAFF.

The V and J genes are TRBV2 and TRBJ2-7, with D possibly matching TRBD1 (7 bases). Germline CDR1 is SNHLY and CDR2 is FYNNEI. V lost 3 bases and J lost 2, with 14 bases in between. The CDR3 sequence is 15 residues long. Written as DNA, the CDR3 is TGTGCCAGCAGTGACGGTCAGGGGGGCACCTACGAGCAGTACTTC. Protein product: CASSDGQGGTYEQYF.

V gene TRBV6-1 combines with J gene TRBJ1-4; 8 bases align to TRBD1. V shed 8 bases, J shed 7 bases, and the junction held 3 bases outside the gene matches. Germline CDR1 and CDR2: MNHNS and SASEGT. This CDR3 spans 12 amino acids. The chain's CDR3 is CASEDRGEKLFF. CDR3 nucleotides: TGTGCCAGCGAAGACAGGGGTGAAAAACTGTTTTTT.

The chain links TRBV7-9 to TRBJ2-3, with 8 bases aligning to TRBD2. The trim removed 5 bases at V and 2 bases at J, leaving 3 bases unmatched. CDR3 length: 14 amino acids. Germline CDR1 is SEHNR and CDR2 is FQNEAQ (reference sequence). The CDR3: CASSTGGDTDTQYF. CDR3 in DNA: TGTGCCAGCAGCACCGGGGGGGACACAGATACGCAGTATTTT.

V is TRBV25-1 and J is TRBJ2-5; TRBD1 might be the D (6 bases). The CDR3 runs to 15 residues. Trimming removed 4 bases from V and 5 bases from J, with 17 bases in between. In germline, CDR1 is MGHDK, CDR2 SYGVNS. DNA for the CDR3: TGTGCCAGCAGTGGGCTATCGACAGGATGGGAGACCCAGTACTTC. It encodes CASSGLSTGWETQYF.

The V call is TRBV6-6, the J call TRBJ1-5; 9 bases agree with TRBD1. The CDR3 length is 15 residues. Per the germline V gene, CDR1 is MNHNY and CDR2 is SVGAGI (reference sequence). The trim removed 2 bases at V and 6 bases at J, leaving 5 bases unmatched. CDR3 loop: CASSYGQGIGQPQHF. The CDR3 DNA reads TGTGCCAGCAGTTACGGACAGGGGATTGGTCAGCCCCAGCATTTT.

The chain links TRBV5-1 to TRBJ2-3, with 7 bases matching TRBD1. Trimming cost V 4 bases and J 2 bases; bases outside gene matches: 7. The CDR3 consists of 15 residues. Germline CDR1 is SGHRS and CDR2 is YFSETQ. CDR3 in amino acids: CASSPPGTDTDTQYF. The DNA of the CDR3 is TGCGCCAGCAGCCCTCCCGGGACAGACACAGATACGCAGTATTTT. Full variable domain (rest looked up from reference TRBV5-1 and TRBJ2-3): KAGVTQTPRYLIKTRGQQVTLSCSPISGHRSVSWYQQTPGQGLQFLFEYFSETQRNKGNFPGRFSGRQFSNSRSEMNVSTLELGDSALYLCASSPPGTDTDTQYFGPGTRLTVL.

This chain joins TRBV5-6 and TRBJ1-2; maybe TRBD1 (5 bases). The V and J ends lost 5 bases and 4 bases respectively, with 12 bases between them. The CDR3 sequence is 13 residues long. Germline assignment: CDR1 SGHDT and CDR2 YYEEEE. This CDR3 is CASSLQVAYGYTF. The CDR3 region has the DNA TGTGCCAGCAGTTTACAGGTTGCCTATGGCTACACCTTC.

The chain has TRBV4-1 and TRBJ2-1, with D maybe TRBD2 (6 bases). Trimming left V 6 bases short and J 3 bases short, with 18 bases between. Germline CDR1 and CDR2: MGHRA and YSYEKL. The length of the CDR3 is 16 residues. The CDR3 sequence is CASRQYTSLLYNEQFF. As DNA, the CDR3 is TGCGCCAGCAGACAATATACTAGCTTACTCTACAATGAGCAGTTCTTC.